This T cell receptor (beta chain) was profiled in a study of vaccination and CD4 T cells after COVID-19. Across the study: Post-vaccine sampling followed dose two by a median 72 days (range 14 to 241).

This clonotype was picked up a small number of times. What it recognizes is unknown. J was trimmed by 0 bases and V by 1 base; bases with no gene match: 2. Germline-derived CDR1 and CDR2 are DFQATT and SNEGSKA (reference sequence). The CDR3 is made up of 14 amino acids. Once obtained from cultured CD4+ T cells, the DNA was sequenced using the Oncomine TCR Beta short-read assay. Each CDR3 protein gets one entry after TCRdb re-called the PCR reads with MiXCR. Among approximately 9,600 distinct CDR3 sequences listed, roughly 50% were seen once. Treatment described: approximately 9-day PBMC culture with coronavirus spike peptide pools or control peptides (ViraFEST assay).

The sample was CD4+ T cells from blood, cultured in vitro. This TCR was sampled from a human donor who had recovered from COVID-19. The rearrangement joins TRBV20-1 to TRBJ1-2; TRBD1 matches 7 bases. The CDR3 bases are TGCAGTGCTAGAGGGACAGGAGCTAACTATGGCTACACCTTC. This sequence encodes CSARGTGANYGYTF.